The sequence of this T cell receptor (beta chain) was determined in a study of radiation and T cells in renal cell carcinoma. The wider study: Nephrectomy followed 15 Gy stereotactic body radiation by 4 weeks. Overall study findings and caveats: In blood, top tumor clones expanded by 2 weeks, shrinking by 4. No pretreatment tumor biopsies were available for baseline clonotypes.

This table comes from immunoSEQ multiplex PCR, and its TCRdb copy is limited to in-frame clones, with some not included. Of 100,000 to 150,000 clones in the sample, more than 75% were seen once. This clone was detected once. What it binds is unknown. V shed 0 bases, J shed 3 bases, and the junction held 5 bases outside the gene matches. CDR3 length equals 16 residues. In germline, CDR1 is SGHRS, CDR2 YFSETQ. Time point meaning: blood 2 weeks post-SBRT. Treatment meaning: 15 Gy SBRT to primary tumor, nephrectomy 4 weeks later. After SBRT, blood was collected at 2 and 4 weeks, plus baseline. The source of this sequence is a woman aged 70-85 years with renal cell carcinoma. V gene TRBV5-1 combines with J gene TRBJ2-2; 7 bases line up with TRBD1. The sequencing used blood, collected from a patient whose treatment included radiotherapy and nephrectomy. The CDR3 nucleotides are TGCGCCAGCAGCTTGGGACAGGGCCGTTACACCGGGGAGCTGTTTTTT. Protein product: CASSLGQGRYTGELFF.